Below are 31 T cell receptor beta chains sequenced from a single sample in a study of monozygotic twins with inflammatory bowel disease. No DNA is given; TCRdb re-called the 5' RACE reads and lists each CDR3 protein once. Recorded for this sample: approximately 400,000 distinct CDR3 sequences. Sequenced: blood. These receptor sequences come from a human donor with ulcerative colitis or Crohn's disease, or a healthy co-twin of an affected twin (not recorded which).

The rearrangement links TRBV2 to TRBJ1-5; the TCRdb call, TRBD1, lacks DNA for checking. Germline-derived CDR1 and CDR2 are SNHLY and FYNNEI. The CDR3 is 15 residues long. This CDR3 is CASSGTGSGHQPQHF.

The chain employs TRBV20-1 and TRBJ1-3; TCRdb's D call of TRBD1 is untestable without DNA. The CDR3 is made up of 16 amino acids. The germline gives CDR1 DFQATT, CDR2 SNEGSKA (reference sequence). CDR3 residues: CSARSGQEPSGNTIYF.

The chain has TRBV6-1 and TRBJ2-5; the TCRdb call, TRBD1, lacks DNA for checking. The CDR3 is 15 residues long. Germline CDR1 and CDR2: MNHNS and SASEGT. This CDR3 reads CASSEREQGAETQYF.

The genes are TRBV20-1 and TRBJ1-4. The CDR3 is 13 amino acids. Germline-derived CDR1 and CDR2 are DFQATT and SNEGSKA (reference sequence). CDR3: CSATDKNNEKLFF.

The V call is TRBV6-5, the J call TRBJ1-1. This CDR3 is built from 13 residues. The germline V gene encodes CDR1 MNHEY and CDR2 SVGAGI. The CDR3 is CASRARRNTEAFF.

This chain joins TRBV7-9 and TRBJ1-5. This CDR3 has 13 residues. Germline values: CDR1 SEHNR, CDR2 FQNEAQ (reference sequence). This CDR3 is CASSSDRHQPQHF. The whole variable domain, filled in from reference TRBV7-9 and TRBJ1-5, reads DTGVSQNPRHKITKRGQNVTFRCDPISEHNRLYWYRQTLGQGPEFLTYFQNEAQLEKSRLLSDRFSAERPKGSFSTLEIQRTEQGDSAMYLCASSSDRHQPQHFGDGTRLSIL.

The gene calls are TRBV30 and TRBJ2-1; the TCRdb call, TRBD1, lacks DNA for checking. CDR1 and CDR2 (germline): GTSNPN, SVGIG (reference sequence). The CDR3 consists of 15 residues. The CDR3 sequence is CAWSVMDTSYNEQFF.

The rearrangement uses TRBV5-1 and TRBJ2-3; TCRdb's D gene call, TRBD1, goes unchecked for lack of DNA. This CDR3 comprises 14 residues. From germline, CDR1 is SGHRS and CDR2 YFSETQ. This chain's CDR3 is CASTKTTGADTQYF.

This rearrangement joins TRBV2 to TRBJ2-6; the D gene TCRdb calls, TRBD1, cannot be checked with no DNA. Germline V CDR1 and CDR2: SNHLY, FYNNEI. The CDR3 has 16 residues. This chain's CDR3 is CASSQAPGAGANVLTF.

This chain links TRBV12-3 or TRBV12-4 with TRBJ2-7; with no DNA, the TCRdb D assignment of TRBD1 cannot be verified. This CDR3 region has 15 residues. CDR3 in amino acids: CASSFWARGRDEQYF.

The gene calls are TRBV5-5 and TRBJ2-5; TCRdb's D call, TRBD2, is unchecked because there is no DNA. This CDR3 region has 15 residues. Germline CDR1 SGHKS, CDR2 YYEKEE (reference sequence). The CDR3 spells CASSGQGGLQETQYF.

The CDR3: CAWSIIHRGEKLFF. This chain joins TRBV30 and TRBJ1-4. The germline V gene encodes CDR1 GTSNPN and CDR2 SVGIG (reference sequence). This CDR3 region has 14 residues.

The V gene is TRBV7-9, the J gene TRBJ2-2. CDR3 length equals 13 residues. CDR1 is SEHNR and CDR2 is FQNEAQ in the germline V gene (reference sequence). The CDR3 region is CASSLGGHGELFF.

The chain recombines TRBV9 with TRBJ2-3; TCRdb returns TRBD1, unconfirmable since there is no DNA. From germline, CDR1 is SGDLS and CDR2 YYNGEE. The CDR3 covers 15 residues. This CDR3 is CASSVGQGSTDTQYF.

The chain uses TRBV28 and TRBJ1-3. The CDR3 totals 16 residues. Germline CDR1 reads MDHEN; CDR2 reads SYDVKM. The CDR3: CASRKYISGSGNTIYF. Variable domain in full (rest from reference TRBV28 and TRBJ1-3): DVKVTQSSRYLVKRTGEKVFLECVQDMDHENMFWYRQDPGLGLRLIYFSYDVKMKEKGDIPEGYSVSREKKERFSLILESASTNQTSMYLCASRKYISGSGNTIYFGEGSWLTVV.

The gene calls are TRBV7-9 and TRBJ1-3; TCRdb picks TRBD1, but there is no DNA to check that call. Germline V gene sequence: CDR1 SEHNR, CDR2 FQNEAQ (reference sequence). CDR3 length: 17 amino acids. CDR3 in amino acids: CASSLIRPQGAGNTIYF.

The chain has TRBV5-1 and TRBJ2-7; the TCRdb call, TRBD1, lacks DNA for checking. Germline V lookup: CDR1 SGHRS, CDR2 YFSETQ. The CDR3 consists of 14 residues. The CDR3 is CASSLMTDLDEQYF.

The chain carries TRBV6-2 or TRBV6-3 and TRBJ2-1; the D call of TRBD2 rests on TCRdb alone, since no DNA is present to check it. CDR3 size: 15 residues. Germline assignment: CDR1 MNHEY and CDR2 SVGEGT. CDR3 sequence: CASRKLAGRYNEQFF.

The V and J genes are TRBV6-5 and TRBJ2-1; TCRdb proposes TRBD1, but this gene call is untestable without DNA. Looked up from germline, CDR1 is MNHEY and CDR2 is SVGAGI. The CDR3 consists of 13 residues. This chain's CDR3 is CASSYRDGNEQFF.

CDR3 amino acids: CASSLIAGNTEAFF. The chain uses TRBV11-2 and TRBJ1-1. The CDR3 is made up of 14 amino acids. Per the germline V gene, CDR1 is SGHAT and CDR2 is FQNNGV. The variable domain in full, completed from reference TRBV11-2 and TRBJ1-1, reads EAGVAQSPRYKIIEKRQSVAFWCNPISGHATLYWYQQILGQGPKLLIQFQNNGVVDDSQLPKDRFSAERLKGVDSTLKIQPAKLEDSAVYLCASSLIAGNTEAFFGQGTRLTVV.

The chain is built from TRBV27 and TRBJ1-1; TCRdb picks TRBD1, but there is no DNA to check that call. Per germline, CDR1 MNHEY and CDR2 SMNVEV (reference sequence). This CDR3 region has 13 residues. CDR3 sequence: CASSFRGYTEAFF.

The chain is built from TRBV20-1 and TRBJ2-7; the D call of TRBD2 rests on TCRdb alone, since no DNA is present to check it. CDR1 DFQATT and CDR2 SNEGSKA come from the germline V gene (reference sequence). The CDR3 contains 15 residues. The chain's CDR3 is CSAPGTSGGNYEQYF.

This rearrangement joins TRBV29-1 to TRBJ2-6; lacking DNA, the TRBD1 call made by TCRdb goes unchecked. The CDR3 is 16 amino acids. Germline V gives CDR1 SQVTM, CDR2 ANQGSEA. The CDR3 reads CSVGDPLISGANVLTF.

The gene calls are TRBV12-3 or TRBV12-4 and TRBJ1-2; TCRdb picks TRBD1, but there is no DNA to check that call. The CDR3 is 11 amino acids. The CDR3 loop is CASSSFRVYTF.

The CDR3 sequence: CASSAPGQGLFMNTEAFF. V usage is TRBV19 and J usage is TRBJ1-1; the TCRdb call, TRBD1, lacks DNA for checking. Germline V CDR1 and CDR2: LNHDA, SQIVND (reference sequence). CDR3 length: 18 amino acids.

This chain links TRBV24-1 with TRBJ2-2; TCRdb's D call, TRBD1, is unchecked because there is no DNA. In germline, CDR1 is KGHDR, CDR2 SFDVKD. The CDR3 extends over 18 amino acids. Here the CDR3 reads CATSDSSRQGRNTGELFF.

The gene calls are TRBV7-8 and TRBJ1-5; TCRdb returns TRBD1, unconfirmable since there is no DNA. Germline V gene data show CDR1 as SGHVS and CDR2 as FQNEAQ. The CDR3 loop spans 14 amino acids. The CDR3 sequence: CASSPTGGYQPQHF.

The V and J genes are TRBV20-1 and TRBJ2-2; no DNA is available, so the TRBD1 call from TCRdb remains unchecked. The CDR3 covers 16 residues. The germline V gene has CDR1 DFQATT and CDR2 SNEGSKA (reference sequence). Here the CDR3 reads CSARDWQGVNTGELFF.

The rearrangement joins TRBV19 to TRBJ1-2. The germline V gene encodes CDR1 LNHDA and CDR2 SQIVND (reference sequence). This CDR3 has 16 amino acids. CDR3: CASSIEVPRASDGYTF.

The chain carries TRBV29-1 and TRBJ2-6. The length of the CDR3 is 13 residues. The germline V gene has CDR1 SQVTM and CDR2 ANQGSEA. CDR3 region: CSVEHSGANVLTF.

This rearrangement joins TRBV12-3 or TRBV12-4 to TRBJ2-7. The CDR3 has 11 residues. The CDR3 spells CASAYAHEQYF.